This T cell receptor beta chain stems from a study of T-cell reconstitution after alpha-beta-depleted transplantation in children (dated by TCRdb to 2015 to 2016). Looking at the study overall: Using TCR repertoire profiling, the study quantitatively followed how T-cell immune reconstitution unfolded in children after TCRalphabeta/CD19-depleted allogeneic hematopoietic cell transplantation.

Receptor libraries were prepared by PCR. The run used an Illumina HiSeq 2500. TCR library preparation used molecular barcoding, with unique molecular identifiers applied to normalize quantification of the TCRbeta repertoire. TCRdb itself trimmed the public reads at Q25 with fastp, ran MiXCR and retained productive beta chains. Here each entry gathers all rows of one CDR3 protein and keeps the most common genes and DNA. The sample table shows about 110,000 distinct CDR3 sequences, and 10% are seen once. The top ten hold roughly 8% of the sample. This clonotype was observed a handful of times. Its cognate antigen has yet to be identified. No much larger clonotype is one base removed from it; base qualities were not supplied. From its cysteine to its phenylalanine, the CDR3 spans 13 amino acids. Solely the CDR3 DNA is kept, with 39 bases framed from the first base. At the junction V is shortened by 0 bases and J by 10 bases, with 13 bases in between. The germline V gene (reference sequence) gives CDR1 as SEHNR and CDR2 as FQNEAQ.

The specimen comprised PBMCs from the stem cell graft donor, sampled from the stem cell graft. This clonotype was sampled from a human donor who donated a stem cell graft to a child with acute lymphoblastic leukemia. Recombination linked TRBV7-9 to TRBJ2-7; the D region possibly corresponds to TRBD2 (5 bases align). Read as DNA, the sequence is TGTGCCAGCAGCTTAGCGCGGGCAGGCCTTCAGTACTTC. It encodes CASSLARAGLQYF. The entire variable domain, with the stretches around the CDR3 drawn from the reference TRBV7-9 and TRBJ2-7 proteins, is DTGVSQNPRHKITKRGQNVTFRCDPISEHNRLYWYRQTLGQGPEFLTYFQNEAQLEKSRLLSDRFSAERPKGSFSTLEIQRTEQGDSAMYLCASSLARAGLQYFGPGTRLTVT.